This T cell receptor beta chain was recorded in a study of cytomegalovirus exposure and HLA in healthy donors. General study findings and limits: Per published accounts, TCR beta sequences correctly predicted the HLA-A and HLA-B alleles of most subjects.

PCR involved 60 Vbeta and 13 Jbeta primers. Repertoires were generated with immunoSEQ multiplex PCR, while TCRdb's copy carries only in-frame clones and drops some. Here the sample spans about 120,000 clones, roughly 82% being singletons. On this clone itself: Its antigen is as yet unknown.

The source is a woman in her thirties or forties in good health and CMV-seropositive. Sequenced: PBMCs.

The CDR3 sequence is CASKRRLDRVGETQYF. Written as DNA, the CDR3 is TGTGCCAGCAAGCGACGGCTCGACAGGGTTGGGGAGACCCAGTACTTC. The chain couples TRBV2 to TRBJ2-5; 7 bases are a match to TRBD1. CDR1 is SNHLY and CDR2 is FYNNEI in the germline V gene. Losses at the gene ends were 7 bases for V and 5 bases for J; bases not matched to a gene: 16. This CDR3 has 16 amino acids.